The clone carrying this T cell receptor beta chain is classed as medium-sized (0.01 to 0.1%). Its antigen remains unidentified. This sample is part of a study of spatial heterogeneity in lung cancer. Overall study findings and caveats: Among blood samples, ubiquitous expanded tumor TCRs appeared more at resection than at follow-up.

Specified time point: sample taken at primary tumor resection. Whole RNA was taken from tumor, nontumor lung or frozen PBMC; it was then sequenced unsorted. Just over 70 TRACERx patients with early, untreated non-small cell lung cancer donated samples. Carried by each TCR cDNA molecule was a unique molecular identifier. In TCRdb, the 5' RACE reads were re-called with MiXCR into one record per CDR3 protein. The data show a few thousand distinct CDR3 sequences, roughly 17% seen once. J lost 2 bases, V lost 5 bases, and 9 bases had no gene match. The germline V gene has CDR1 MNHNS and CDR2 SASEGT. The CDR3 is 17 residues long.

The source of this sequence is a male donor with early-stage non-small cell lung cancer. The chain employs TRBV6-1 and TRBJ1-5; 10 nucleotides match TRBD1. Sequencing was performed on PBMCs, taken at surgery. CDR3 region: CASSNRDRGGGNQPQHF. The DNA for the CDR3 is TGTGCCAGCAGTAACCGGGACAGGGGAGGCGGCAATCAGCCCCAGCATTTT.